Below are 26 T cell receptor beta chains sequenced from a single sample in a study of T cell responses to AZD1222 COVID-19 vaccine. Sequencing used immunoSEQ multiplex PCR; TCRdb keeps in-frame clones, though not all of them. The sample gives 250,000 to 300,000 clones, around 93% of which show up once; roughly 0.51% is in the top ten. The sequenced sample was peripheral blood, obtained 28 days after the second AZD1222 dose. The receptors derive from an adult who received the AZD1222 COVID-19 vaccine.

This clone appeared a single time. This rearrangement joins TRBV6-1 to TRBJ2-7, with 9 bases aligning to TRBD1. Germline V gene data show CDR1 as MNHNS and CDR2 as SASEGT. The CDR3 sequence is 15 residues long. V was pared by 0 bases and J by 2 bases, with 2 bases of the junction left unmatched. CDR3 loop: CASSEAGQGPYEQYF. In nucleotides, the CDR3 is TGTGCCAGCAGTGAAGCCGGACAGGGGCCCTACGAGCAGTACTTC.

The V call is TRBV28, the J call TRBJ2-1; tentative D call: TRBD2 (6 bases). V lost 7 bases, J lost 8 bases, and 18 bases lay in between. This CDR3 comprises 14 residues. CDR1 is MDHEN, CDR2 SYDVKM, per germline. The CDR3 DNA reads as TGTGCCAGCAAGGACGGGAGAGTTACATATGAGCAGTTCTTC. Encoded protein: CASKDGRVTYEQFF. Combining the CDR3 with reference TRBV28 and TRBJ2-1 gives the whole variable domain DVKVTQSSRYLVKRTGEKVFLECVQDMDHENMFWYRQDPGLGLRLIYFSYDVKMKEKGDIPEGYSVSREKKERFSLILESASTNQTSMYLCASKDGRVTYEQFFGPGTRLTVL.

This clone is a singleton in its sample. The rearrangement joins TRBV18 to TRBJ2-5, with D possibly being TRBD1 (5 bases). There are 15 residues in the CDR3. Between the trimmed V and J ends, which lost 1 base and 1 base, there was a span of 10 bases. Germline V gene lookup returns CDR1 KGHSH and CDR2 LQKENI. CDR3 DNA: TGTGCCAGCTCACCACTCAGGGCTTCCCAAGAGACCCAGTACTTC. Its protein product is CASSPLRASQETQYF.

The rearrangement joins TRBV28 to TRBJ2-1; 11 nucleotides match TRBD2. There are 16 residues in the CDR3. Germline-derived CDR1 and CDR2 are MDHEN and SYDVKM. Unmatched junction bases numbered 13, after V lost 5 bases and J lost 10 bases. The CDR3 region has the DNA TGTGCCAGCAGTCCCGGGACTAGCGGCCCCTGGGGCGAGCAGTTCTTC. It encodes CASSPGTSGPWGEQFF.

The rearrangement links TRBV10-2 to TRBJ2-3; 8 positions agree with TRBD2. The CDR3 has 15 amino acids. V was clipped by 2 bases and J by 11 bases; unmatched bases: 12. Per the germline V gene, CDR1 is WSHSY and CDR2 is SAAADI. CDR3 loop: CASSERTSFSAGQYF. In DNA, the CDR3 is TGCGCCAGCAGTGAGAGGACTAGCTTTTCAGCGGGGCAGTATTTT.

The sample holds one count of this clone. V is TRBV6-5 and J is TRBJ1-1; 9 nucleotides align to TRBD1. V was clipped by 8 bases and J by 5 bases; unmatched bases: 6. Germline V gives CDR1 MNHEY, CDR2 SVGAGI. The CDR3 has 13 residues. The CDR3 here is CASGDRDSTEAFF. CDR3 nucleotide sequence: TGTGCCAGCGGGGACAGGGACTCAACTGAAGCTTTCTTT.

This sequence joins TRBV7-2 and TRBJ2-7; D unresolved. The CDR3 runs to 14 residues. The germline V gene encodes CDR1 SGHTA and CDR2 FQGNSA. The V end was cut by 4 bases, the J end by 3 bases, with 13 bases between. The CDR3 DNA reads as TGTGCCAGCAGCTCGATCCCGGGCCGCTACGAGCAGTACTTC. It yields the protein CASSSIPGRYEQYF. Full variable domain (missing parts from reference TRBV7-2 and TRBJ2-7): GAGVSQSPSNKVTEKGKDVELRCDPISGHTALYWYRQSLGQGLEFLIYFQGNSAPDKSGLPSDRFSAERTGGSVSTLTIQRTQQEDSAVYLCASSSIPGRYEQYFGPGTRLTVT.

About this clone: It may be a read error: a sequence one base away is much more abundant. The chain combines TRBV9 with TRBJ1-1, with TRBD1 as a possible D gene (5 bases). This CDR3 has 14 residues. The V gene lost 4 bases and the J gene lost 4 bases, with 14 bases spanning the gap. CDR1 is SGDLS, CDR2 YYNGEE, per germline. CDR3 nucleotide sequence: TGTGCCAGCAGCCCCGGGGGGGGAGGCACTGAAGCTTTCTTT. Encoded protein: CASSPGGGGTEAFF. The full variable domain, completed using reference TRBV9 and TRBJ1-1, is DSGVTQTPKHLITATGQRVTLRCSPRSGDLSVYWYQQSLDQGLQFLIQYYNGEERAKGNILERFSAQQFPDLHSELNLSSLELGDSALYFCASSPGGGGTEAFFGQGTRLTVV.

This sequence joins TRBV5-1 and TRBJ1-5, with D possibly TRBD1 on 6 matching bases. CDR1 SGHRS and CDR2 YFSETQ come from the germline V gene. The CDR3 is 14 residues long. V lost 4 bases, J lost 6 bases, and 14 bases lay in between. The CDR3, as DNA: TGCGCCAGCAGCACCGGAGGGGGAGGTCAGCCCCAGCATTTT. Protein sequence: CASSTGGGGQPQHF.

This chain links TRBV7-3 with TRBJ2-5, with D perhaps matching TRBD2 (6 bases). This CDR3 has 13 amino acids. Germline-derived CDR1 and CDR2 are SGHTA and FQGTGA. V was trimmed by 5 bases and J by 5 bases, leaving 12 bases between them. The CDR3 reads CASSPGGVETQYF. In nucleotides, the CDR3 is TGTGCCAGCAGCCCTGGCGGGGTGGAGACCCAGTACTTC.

The chain joins TRBV28 to TRBJ1-5; 9 nucleotides align to TRBD1. V was clipped by 5 bases and J by 7 bases; unmatched bases: 6. Germline values: CDR1 MDHEN, CDR2 SYDVKM. The CDR3 loop spans 14 amino acids. CDR3 protein: CASSPGTGYQPQHF. The CDR3 DNA follows: TGTGCCAGCAGTCCCGGGACAGGGTACCAGCCCCAGCATTTT.

This chain links TRBV2 with TRBJ1-1; D uncertain. Between the trimmed V and J ends, which lost 3 bases and 5 bases, there was a span of 13 bases. The CDR3 covers 14 residues. Germline loops: CDR1 SNHLY, CDR2 FYNNEI. Here the CDR3 reads CASSDPRTGTEAFF. In DNA form, the CDR3 reads TGTGCCAGCAGTGATCCTCGAACGGGGACTGAAGCTTTCTTT.

The genes are TRBV7-9 and TRBJ1-1; 7 bases are shared with TRBD1. V lost 3 bases to trimming and J lost 8 bases; unmatched junction nucleotides: 12. The germline CDR1 and CDR2 sequences are SEHNR and FQNEAQ (reference sequence). This CDR3 comprises 15 residues. The chain's CDR3 is CASSLGDSGVEEAFF. The DNA of the CDR3 is TGTGCCAGCAGCTTGGGGGACAGTGGGGTCGAAGAAGCTTTCTTT.

V gene TRBV28 combines with J gene TRBJ1-2, with D maybe TRBD1 (5 bases). Looked up from germline, CDR1 is MDHEN and CDR2 is SYDVKM. The CDR3 length is 15 residues. Deletions cut 5 bases from V and 4 bases from J, with 17 bases between. This chain's CDR3 is CASSRQRITVYGYTF. CDR3 nucleotides: TGTGCCAGCAGTCGACAGCGCATAACAGTCTATGGCTACACCTTC.

This clone was detected only a few times. This chain connects TRBV5-1 to TRBJ2-1; D is perhaps TRBD1 (6 bases). Trimming shortened V by 4 bases and J by 10 bases, and 12 bases separated the two germline ends. The germline CDR1 and CDR2 sequences are SGHRS and YFSETQ. The CDR3 length is 12 residues. For the CDR3, the DNA is TGCGCCAGCAGCACCGGGACAAGCGAGCAGTTCTTC. Amino acids: CASSTGTSEQFF.

V usage is TRBV7-9 and J usage is TRBJ1-3; no clear D. Germline loops: CDR1 SEHNR, CDR2 FQNEAQ (reference sequence). The V and J ends lost 6 bases and 2 bases respectively, with 14 bases between them. This CDR3 has 15 amino acids. CDR3 nucleotides: TGTGCCAGCAGACCTAGTGTAGGGACTGGAAACACCATATATTTT. Its protein product is CASRPSVGTGNTIYF.

This chain links TRBV6-6 with TRBJ2-1; maybe TRBD2 (7 bases). The CDR3 sequence is 16 residues long. In germline, CDR1 is MNHNY, CDR2 SVGAGI (reference sequence). Trimming cost V 0 bases and J 3 bases, with 12 bases left between them. CDR3 in amino acids: CASSYSEGGLYNEQFF. The DNA for the CDR3 is TGTGCCAGCAGTTACTCAGAGGGGGGGCTCTACAATGAGCAGTTCTTC.

The V gene is TRBV4-1, the J gene TRBJ1-3; D is unclear. V was pared by 0 bases and J by 5 bases, with 14 bases between. This CDR3 spans 16 amino acids. CDR1 is MGHRA, CDR2 YSYEKL, per germline. The CDR3 spells CASSQDWSSGRNTIYF. In DNA form, the CDR3 reads TGCGCCAGCAGCCAAGACTGGTCCTCCGGCCGAAACACCATATATTTT.

For this clone: This sample includes further DNA sequences coding for the same CDR3. This chain joins TRBV5-1 and TRBJ2-7; TRBD1 agrees at 10 bases. Per the germline V gene, CDR1 is SGHRS and CDR2 is YFSETQ. The CDR3 totals 14 residues. The V and J ends lost 0 bases and 7 bases, in that order; junction bases with no gene match: 4. Here the CDR3 reads CASSLGTGGHEQYF. The CDR3, as DNA: TGCGCCAGCAGCTTGGGGACAGGGGGACATGAGCAGTACTTC.

The chain joins TRBV19 to TRBJ2-1, with 10 bases aligning to TRBD2. CDR1 and CDR2 (germline): LNHDA, SQIVND (reference sequence). There are 16 residues in the CDR3. V was pared by 9 bases and J by 2 bases, with 10 bases of the junction left unmatched. CDR3 sequence (DNA): TGTGCCAGCAAGATAAGAGCGGGAGGGCCCTACAATGAGCAGTTCTTC. It translates to CASKIRAGGPYNEQFF.

The V and J genes are TRBV5-4 and TRBJ2-1; 11 bases fit TRBD2. CDR1 is SGHNT and CDR2 is YYREEE in the germline V gene (reference sequence). This CDR3 contains 16 residues. V lost 3 bases to trimming and J lost 2 bases; unmatched junction nucleotides: 4. DNA for the CDR3: TGTGCCAGCAGCTATAGCGGGGGGGCCCCCTACAATGAGCAGTTCTTC. It specifies CASSYSGGAPYNEQFF.

The chain couples TRBV27 to TRBJ2-4; D is perhaps TRBD2 (7 bases). This CDR3 is built from 15 residues. From germline, CDR1 is MNHEY and CDR2 SMNVEV (reference sequence). Trimming took 2 bases from V and 7 from J, leaving 15 bases between them. The CDR3 is CASSLRRGAGNIQYF. CDR3 in DNA: TGTGCCAGCAGTTTACGCCGGGGGGCCGGGAACATTCAGTACTTC.

This CDR3 is CASSLIPGAGELFF. In DNA, the CDR3 is TGTGCCAGCAGCTTAATCCCGGGGGCCGGGGAGCTGTTTTTT. V is TRBV7-3 and J is TRBJ2-2; possible D gene TRBD2, 6 bases. The CDR3 is made up of 14 amino acids. V was cut by 1 base and J by 6 bases, with 9 bases left in between. The germline V gene has CDR1 SGHTA and CDR2 FQGTGA.

This clone was found once. The chain employs TRBV7-9 and TRBJ1-1, with TRBD1 as a possible D gene (6 bases). From germline, CDR1 is SEHNR and CDR2 FQNEAQ (reference sequence). The CDR3 totals 13 residues. The ends were cut back, 5 bases at V and 8 bases at J, with 15 bases in the middle. CDR3 nucleotide sequence: TGTGCCAGCAGCCCTAACAGGGAAACCGAAGCTTTCTTT. Translated, it gives CASSPNRETEAFF.

The chain combines TRBV5-5 with TRBJ1-5, with unresolved D. V was shortened by 2 bases and J by 10 bases, with 13 bases between the two germline ends. The CDR3 is 13 residues long. Germline lookup yields CDR1 SGHKS and CDR2 YYEKEE (reference sequence). CDR3 residues: CASSFATEGPQHF. The DNA of the CDR3 is TGTGCCAGCAGCTTCGCGACGGAGGGTCCCCAGCATTTT.

The chain recombines TRBV28 with TRBJ2-6; TRBD1 matches 9 bases. Germline values: CDR1 MDHEN, CDR2 SYDVKM. This CDR3 has 19 residues. V was clipped by 1 base and J by 0 bases; unmatched bases: 7. DNA of the CDR3: TGTGCCAGCAGTTTATCCACCGGGACAGGGTCCTCTGGGGCCAACGTCCTGACTTTC. Translating gives CASSLSTGTGSSGANVLTF. The full variable domain, rest sourced from reference TRBV28 and TRBJ2-6, is DVKVTQSSRYLVKRTGEKVFLECVQDMDHENMFWYRQDPGLGLRLIYFSYDVKMKEKGDIPEGYSVSREKKERFSLILESASTNQTSMYLCASSLSTGTGSSGANVLTFGAGSRLTVL.